This paragraph reports one T cell receptor (beta chain). The data are from a study of blood T cell repertoires in COVID-19. About the research overall: In each case, the material was cDNA or gDNA derived from T cells, B-cell-depleted T cells, or PBMCs.

Looked up from germline, CDR1 is LGHDT and CDR2 is YNNKEL (reference sequence). The CDR3 runs to 15 residues. Deletions cut 0 bases from V and 0 bases from J, with 8 bases between. Generated by immunoSEQ multiplex PCR, the TCRdb table keeps only in-frame clones and is missing some. The table includes about 430,000 clones, approximately 91% detected once. The chain joins TRBV3-1 (or the pseudogene TRBV3-2) to TRBJ1-1, with no clear D. The sequenced sample was PBMCs or T cells enriched from blood (not recorded which). This TCR came from a woman aged 18-30 years who had been exposed to COVID-19. The CDR3 protein is CASSQDGRLNTEAFF. The CDR3, as DNA: TGTGCCAGCAGCCAAGATGGGCGTTTGAACACTGAAGCTTTCTTT.